This T cell receptor beta chain was retrieved from a study of blood T cell repertoires in COVID-19. Method: immunoSEQ multiplex PCR; TCRdb's copy keeps in-frame clones and lacks some. The table lists about 130,000 clones, more than 75% of them singletons, with 5% to 7% in the top ten. Germline loops: CDR1 SGHRS, CDR2 YFSETQ. V lost 4 bases and J 4 bases, leaving 16 bases between the germline ends. There are 15 residues in the CDR3. This clone was seen a few times. This chain connects TRBV5-1 to TRBJ2-3, with TRBD2 as a possible D gene (6 bases). The sequencing input was PBMCs or T cells enriched from blood (not recorded which). The receptor was isolated from a woman aged 50 to 60 who had recovered from COVID-19. Here the CDR3 reads CASSLGRGFADTQYF. The CDR3 DNA sequence: TGCGCCAGCAGCCTCGGGCGGGGTTTCGCAGATACGCAGTATTTT. Complete variable domain (other parts from reference TRBV5-1 and TRBJ2-3): KAGVTQTPRYLIKTRGQQVTLSCSPISGHRSVSWYQQTPGQGLQFLFEYFSETQRNKGNFPGRFSGRQFSNSRSEMNVSTLELGDSALYLCASSLGRGFADTQYFGPGTRLTVL.